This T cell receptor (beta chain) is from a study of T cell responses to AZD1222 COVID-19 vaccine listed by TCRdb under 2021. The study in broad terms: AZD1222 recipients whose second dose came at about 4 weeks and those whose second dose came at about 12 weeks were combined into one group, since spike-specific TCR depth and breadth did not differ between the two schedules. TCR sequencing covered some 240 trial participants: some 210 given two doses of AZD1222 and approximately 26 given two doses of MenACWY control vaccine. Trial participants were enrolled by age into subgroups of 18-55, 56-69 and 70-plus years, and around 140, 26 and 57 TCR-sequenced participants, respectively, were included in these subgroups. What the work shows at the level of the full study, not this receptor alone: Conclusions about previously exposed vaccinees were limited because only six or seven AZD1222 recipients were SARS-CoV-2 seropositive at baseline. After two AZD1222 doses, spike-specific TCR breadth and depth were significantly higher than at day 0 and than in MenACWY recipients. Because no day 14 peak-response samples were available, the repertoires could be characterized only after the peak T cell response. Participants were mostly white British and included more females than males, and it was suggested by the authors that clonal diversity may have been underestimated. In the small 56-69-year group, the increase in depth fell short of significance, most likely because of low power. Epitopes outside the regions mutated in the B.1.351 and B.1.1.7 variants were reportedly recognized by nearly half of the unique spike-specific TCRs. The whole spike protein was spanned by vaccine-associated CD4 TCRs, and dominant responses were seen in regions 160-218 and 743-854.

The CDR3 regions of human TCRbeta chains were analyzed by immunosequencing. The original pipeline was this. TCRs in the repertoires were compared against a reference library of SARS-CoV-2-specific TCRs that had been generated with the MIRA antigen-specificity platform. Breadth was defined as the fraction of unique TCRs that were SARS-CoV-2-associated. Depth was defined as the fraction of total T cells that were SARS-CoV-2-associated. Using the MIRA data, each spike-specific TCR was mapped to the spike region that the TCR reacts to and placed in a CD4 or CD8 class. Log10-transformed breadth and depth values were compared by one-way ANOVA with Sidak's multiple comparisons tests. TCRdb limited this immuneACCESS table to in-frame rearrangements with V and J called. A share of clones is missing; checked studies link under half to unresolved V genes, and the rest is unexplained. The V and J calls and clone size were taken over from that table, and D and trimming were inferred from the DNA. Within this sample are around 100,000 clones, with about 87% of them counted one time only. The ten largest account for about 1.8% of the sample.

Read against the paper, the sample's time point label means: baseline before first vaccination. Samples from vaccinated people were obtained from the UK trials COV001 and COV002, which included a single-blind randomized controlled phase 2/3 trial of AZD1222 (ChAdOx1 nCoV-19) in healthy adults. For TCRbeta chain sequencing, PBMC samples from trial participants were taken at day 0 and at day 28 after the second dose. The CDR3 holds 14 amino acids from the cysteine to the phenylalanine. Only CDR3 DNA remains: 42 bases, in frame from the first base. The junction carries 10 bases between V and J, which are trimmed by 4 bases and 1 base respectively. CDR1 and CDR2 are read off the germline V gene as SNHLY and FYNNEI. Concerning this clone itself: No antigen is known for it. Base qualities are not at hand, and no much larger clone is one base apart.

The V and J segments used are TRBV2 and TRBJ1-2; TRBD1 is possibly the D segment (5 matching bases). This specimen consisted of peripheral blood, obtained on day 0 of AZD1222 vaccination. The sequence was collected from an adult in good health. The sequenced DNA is TGTGCCAGCAGTGGGGAGGGACGTAACTATGGCTACACCTTC. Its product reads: CASSGEGRNYGYTF.